The clone carrying this T cell receptor beta chain was picked up a small number of times. Deletions cut 2 bases from V and 8 bases from J, with 8 bases between. CDR3 length: 12 residues. The germline gives CDR1 SGHKS, CDR2 YYEKEE (reference sequence). Methods used by the authors: Researchers report that nucleated cell counts were estimated from reference gene primer amplification. Here immunoSEQ multiplex PCR was the method, and the copy in TCRdb shows in-frame clones only, minus some. That table gives V, J and clone size, and the DNA gave D and trimming. The profile shows fewer than 150,000 clones, about 84% of them singletons. This specimen comes from a study of blood T cell repertoires in COVID-19. Study overall: Sites in the United States, Italy and Spain provided acute and convalescent COVID-19 samples.

What was sequenced was peripheral blood. The sequence came from a man in his fifties with acute or convalescent COVID-19. The genes are TRBV5-5 and TRBJ2-1; D unresolved. CDR3 sequence (DNA): TGTGCCAGCAGCTTCTCTAGGCATGAGCAGTTCTTC. It codes for CASSFSRHEQFF.